A selection of T cell receptor beta chains follows, all from one sample in a study of blood T cell repertoires in COVID-19. The protocol was immunoSEQ multiplex PCR, while the TCRdb copy is restricted to in-frame clones and leaves out a portion. The table shows about 180,000 clones, with 70% to 90% occurring only once. Sequences were obtained from peripheral blood. The receptors were gathered from a woman aged 25 to 45 with acute or convalescent COVID-19. CDR3s include the opening cysteine and the closing phenylalanine or tryptophan. The order of the fields is J gene, CDR3 length, D gene, clone size, V gene, CDR3 DNA, CDR3 protein. The D gene is left open where the match is weak. For some rows the clone size is stated as once, few or many, or as a class when expanded; others skip it.

j_call: TRBJ2-1; cdr3_length: 14; d_call: TRBD2; clone_size: -; v_call: TRBV6-5; cdr3_nt: TGTGCCAGCGCGGGACTAGCTGGAACCAATGAGCAGTTCTTC; cdr3_aa: CASAGLAGTNEQFF
j_call: TRBJ2-4; cdr3_length: 14; d_call: TRBD2; clone_size: -; v_call: TRBV27; cdr3_nt: TGTGCCAGCAGTTTATGGAGCGGGGGAAACATTCAGTACTTC; cdr3_aa: CASSLWSGGNIQYF
j_call: TRBJ1-6; cdr3_length: 18; d_call: -; clone_size: -; v_call: TRBV5-1; cdr3_nt: TGCGCCAGCAGCTTGATTGGCGGCAGTTCCTCCTATAATTCACCCCTCCACTTT; cdr3_aa: CASSLIGGSSSYNSPLHF
j_call: TRBJ1-2; cdr3_length: 14; d_call: -; clone_size: -; v_call: TRBV5-6; cdr3_nt: TGTGCCAGCAGCCCTTCGCCTGACAGCTATGGCTACACCTTC; cdr3_aa: CASSPSPDSYGYTF
j_call: TRBJ1-2; cdr3_length: 12; d_call: -; clone_size: few; v_call: TRBV6-5; cdr3_nt: TGTGCCAGCACCTTATTCGGGAGCGGCTACACCTTC; cdr3_aa: CASTLFGSGYTF
j_call: TRBJ1-2; cdr3_length: 13; d_call: -; clone_size: -; v_call: TRBV11-3; cdr3_nt: TGTGCCAGCAGCTTGCGGGTTAACTATGGCTACACCTTC; cdr3_aa: CASSLRVNYGYTF
j_call: TRBJ2-2; cdr3_length: 13; d_call: -; clone_size: -; v_call: TRBV30; cdr3_nt: TGTGCCTGGAGGACAGAAGGGACCGGGGAGCTGTTTTTT; cdr3_aa: CAWRTEGTGELFF
j_call: TRBJ2-1; cdr3_length: 11; d_call: -; clone_size: -; v_call: TRBV29-1; cdr3_nt: TGCAGCGTACTCTCCTACAATGAGCAGTTCTTC; cdr3_aa: CSVLSYNEQFF
j_call: TRBJ2-1; cdr3_length: 16; d_call: -; clone_size: -; v_call: TRBV14; cdr3_nt: TGTGCCAGCAGCCCCTTGGGGGGGCGTACCTACAATGAGCAGTTCTTC; cdr3_aa: CASSPLGGRTYNEQFF
j_call: TRBJ2-2; cdr3_length: 14; d_call: -; clone_size: -; v_call: TRBV24-1; cdr3_nt: TGTGCCACCTCGAAGACAGGTACCACCGGGGAGCTGTTTTTT; cdr3_aa: CATSKTGTTGELFF
j_call: TRBJ2-1; cdr3_length: 15; d_call: -; clone_size: -; v_call: TRBV5-5; cdr3_nt: TGTGCCAGCAGGCCCATTTCGAGCTCCTACAATGAGCAGTTCTTC; cdr3_aa: CASRPISSSYNEQFF
j_call: TRBJ1-5; cdr3_length: 14; d_call: TRBD1; clone_size: -; v_call: TRBV3-1/TRBV3-2; cdr3_nt: TGTGCCAGCAGCAGGACAGGCGTCCATCAGCCCCAGCATTTT; cdr3_aa: CASSRTGVHQPQHF
j_call: TRBJ2-3; cdr3_length: 15; d_call: TRBD2; clone_size: few; v_call: TRBV2; cdr3_nt: TGTGCCAGCAGAGAGACTAGCGGGAGGATAGATACGCAGTATTTT; cdr3_aa: CASRETSGRIDTQYF
j_call: TRBJ2-7; cdr3_length: 14; d_call: -; clone_size: -; v_call: TRBV5-1; cdr3_nt: TGCGCCAGCAGCGATGCTTCGGGGGCCTACGAGCAGTACTTC; cdr3_aa: CASSDASGAYEQYF
j_call: TRBJ1-4; cdr3_length: 15; d_call: -; clone_size: -; v_call: TRBV18; cdr3_nt: TGTGCCAGCTCACGGAGCGCCGCAACTAATGAAAAACTGTTTTTT; cdr3_aa: CASSRSAATNEKLFF
j_call: TRBJ1-1; cdr3_length: 11; d_call: -; clone_size: -; v_call: TRBV7-9; cdr3_nt: TGTGCCAGCACCTTCGGAGGAGAAGCTTTCTTT; cdr3_aa: CASTFGGEAFF
j_call: TRBJ2-5; cdr3_length: 16; d_call: -; clone_size: -; v_call: TRBV2; cdr3_nt: TGTGCCAGCAAAAGGGTGGGTGGAGGGCAATCAGAGACCCAGTACTTC; cdr3_aa: CASKRVGGGQSETQYF
j_call: TRBJ1-4; cdr3_length: 11; d_call: -; clone_size: -; v_call: TRBV20-1; cdr3_nt: TGCAGTGGGAGGGGCGCTGAAAAACTGTTTTTT; cdr3_aa: CSGRGAEKLFF
j_call: TRBJ1-2; cdr3_length: 12; d_call: TRBD1; clone_size: -; v_call: TRBV11-2; cdr3_nt: TGTGCCAGCAGCTCAAGGGGGCATGGCTACACCTTC; cdr3_aa: CASSSRGHGYTF
j_call: TRBJ1-5; cdr3_length: 16; d_call: -; clone_size: -; v_call: TRBV5-6; cdr3_nt: TGTGCCAGCAGCTTGGGTCCAGGGGCAGGCAATCAGCCCCAGCATTTT; cdr3_aa: CASSLGPGAGNQPQHF
j_call: TRBJ2-1; cdr3_length: 17; d_call: -; clone_size: -; v_call: TRBV19; cdr3_nt: TGTGCCAGTAGTACTCCTTCTAGCGTCCTGAGGGTCAATGAGCAGTTCTTC; cdr3_aa: CASSTPSSVLRVNEQFF
j_call: TRBJ1-2; cdr3_length: 13; d_call: -; clone_size: -; v_call: TRBV12-3/TRBV12-4; cdr3_nt: TGTGCCAGCAGAACTGACGACAGATCGGGCTACACCTTC; cdr3_aa: CASRTDDRSGYTF
j_call: TRBJ1-2; cdr3_length: 16; d_call: -; clone_size: -; v_call: TRBV7-2; cdr3_nt: TGTGCCAGCAGCCCTATAGGGCGGGGGCCAAACTATGGCTACACCTTC; cdr3_aa: CASSPIGRGPNYGYTF
j_call: TRBJ1-2; cdr3_length: 13; d_call: -; clone_size: -; v_call: TRBV11-3; cdr3_nt: TGTGCCAGCAGCCCAGGGGATTCCTATGGCTACACCTTC; cdr3_aa: CASSPGDSYGYTF
j_call: TRBJ2-1; cdr3_length: 12; d_call: TRBD1; clone_size: -; v_call: TRBV28; cdr3_nt: TGTGCCAGCACCATTCAACCGGGACAGCGGTTCTTC; cdr3_aa: CASTIQPGQRFF
j_call: TRBJ2-1; cdr3_length: 16; d_call: -; clone_size: -; v_call: TRBV21-1; cdr3_nt: TGTGCCAGCAGCAAAGCGGGGGCCCCTGCTCTTTGTGAGCAGTTCTTC; cdr3_aa: CASSKAGAPALCEQFF
j_call: TRBJ2-1; cdr3_length: 10; d_call: -; clone_size: -; v_call: TRBV21-1; cdr3_nt: TGTGCCATCCGAGAAGATGAGCAGTTCTTC; cdr3_aa: CAIREDEQFF
j_call: TRBJ2-1; cdr3_length: 14; d_call: -; clone_size: -; v_call: TRBV5-1; cdr3_nt: TGCGCCAGCAGGAGTGGCGGCTCCGGAGATGAGCAGTTCTTC; cdr3_aa: CASRSGGSGDEQFF
j_call: TRBJ2-1; cdr3_length: 15; d_call: -; clone_size: once; v_call: TRBV11-2; cdr3_nt: TGTGCCAGCAGCCGGGACTCGATCTCCTACAATGAGCAGTTCTTC; cdr3_aa: CASSRDSISYNEQFF
j_call: TRBJ2-1; cdr3_length: 15; d_call: TRBD2; clone_size: -; v_call: TRBV10-2; cdr3_nt: TGCGCCAGCAGTGACCCCCGGGGGGGCCGGGCTGAGCAGTTCTTC; cdr3_aa: CASSDPRGGRAEQFF
j_call: TRBJ1-6; cdr3_length: 14; d_call: -; clone_size: -; v_call: TRBV6-1; cdr3_nt: TGTGCCAGCAGTGACATTTTCTTAGTTCCACCCCTCCACTTT; cdr3_aa: CASSDIFLVPPLHF
j_call: TRBJ2-7; cdr3_length: 11; d_call: -; clone_size: -; v_call: TRBV29-1; cdr3_nt: TGCAGTGGTCAAGGGGGGGGCGAGCAGTACTTC; cdr3_aa: CSGQGGGEQYF
j_call: TRBJ2-1; cdr3_length: 12; d_call: -; clone_size: -; v_call: TRBV24-1; cdr3_nt: TGTGCCACCAGTGACCCCCTATCTGAGCAGTTCTTC; cdr3_aa: CATSDPLSEQFF
j_call: TRBJ1-3; cdr3_length: 14; d_call: -; clone_size: -; v_call: TRBV28; cdr3_nt: TGTGCCAGCAGTTTTCCAGGGTTCTGGAACACCATATATTTT; cdr3_aa: CASSFPGFWNTIYF
j_call: TRBJ2-1; cdr3_length: 15; d_call: -; clone_size: -; v_call: TRBV5-1; cdr3_nt: TGCGCCAGCAGCTTGGGACAGAGCTCCTACAATGAGCAGTTCTTC; cdr3_aa: CASSLGQSSYNEQFF
j_call: TRBJ1-5; cdr3_length: 16; d_call: -; clone_size: -; v_call: TRBV28; cdr3_nt: TGTGCCAGCAGTCCCACCACAGGGCGGCGCAATCAGCCCCAGCATTTT; cdr3_aa: CASSPTTGRRNQPQHF
j_call: TRBJ2-3; cdr3_length: 11; d_call: -; clone_size: -; v_call: TRBV5-4; cdr3_nt: TGTGCCAGCAGCTCGGGTAATACGCAGTATTTT; cdr3_aa: CASSSGNTQYF
j_call: TRBJ1-5; cdr3_length: 14; d_call: TRBD1; clone_size: -; v_call: TRBV19; cdr3_nt: TGTGCCAGTACTGACAGGGGGGTTTTTCAGCCCCAGCATTTT; cdr3_aa: CASTDRGVFQPQHF
j_call: TRBJ2-7; cdr3_length: 15; d_call: TRBD2; clone_size: -; v_call: TRBV11-2; cdr3_nt: TGTGCCAGCAGCCCACTTAGGACTAGTGGCTACGAGCAGTACTTC; cdr3_aa: CASSPLRTSGYEQYF
j_call: TRBJ2-7; cdr3_length: 17; d_call: TRBD2; clone_size: -; v_call: TRBV4-1; cdr3_nt: TGCGCCAGCAGCCAAAGATTAGCGGGAGACTTTACGGGGGAGCAGTACTTC; cdr3_aa: CASSQRLAGDFTGEQYF
j_call: TRBJ2-1; cdr3_length: 15; d_call: TRBD2; clone_size: -; v_call: TRBV11-2; cdr3_nt: TGTGCCAGCAGCCCCGTTGATAGCGGGAGAAATGAGCAGTTCTTC; cdr3_aa: CASSPVDSGRNEQFF
j_call: TRBJ2-5; cdr3_length: 16; d_call: TRBD2; clone_size: -; v_call: TRBV28; cdr3_nt: TGTGCCAGCACTCAAGGGACTAGCGGGACCATTGGGACCCAGTACTTC; cdr3_aa: CASTQGTSGTIGTQYF
j_call: TRBJ2-6; cdr3_length: 16; d_call: TRBD2; clone_size: -; v_call: TRBV28; cdr3_nt: TGTGCCAGTGGACTAGCGGGTCACTCTGGGGCCAACGTCCTGACTTTC; cdr3_aa: CASGLAGHSGANVLTF
j_call: TRBJ1-5; cdr3_length: 14; d_call: TRBD1; clone_size: -; v_call: TRBV6-5; cdr3_nt: TGTGCCAGCAGCGGCGGGACAGGGGGCCCGAAGGAGAATTTT; cdr3_aa: CASSGGTGGPKENF
j_call: TRBJ2-7; cdr3_length: 13; d_call: -; clone_size: once; v_call: TRBV5-4; cdr3_nt: TGTGCCAGCAGCTCCCCGGACAGCTTTGGGCAGTACTTC; cdr3_aa: CASSSPDSFGQYF
j_call: TRBJ1-1; cdr3_length: 14; d_call: TRBD1; clone_size: -; v_call: TRBV9; cdr3_nt: TGTGCCAGCAGCAAAGGACAGGGGGAAACTGAAGCTTTCTTT; cdr3_aa: CASSKGQGETEAFF
j_call: TRBJ1-2; cdr3_length: 13; d_call: TRBD1; clone_size: -; v_call: TRBV29-1; cdr3_nt: TGCAGCGTGCCCGGACAGGGCTTGTATGGCTACACCTTC; cdr3_aa: CSVPGQGLYGYTF
j_call: TRBJ2-2; cdr3_length: 17; d_call: -; clone_size: -; v_call: TRBV9; cdr3_nt: TGTGCCAGCAGCGTAGGAGTGTGGGGCGCGGACACCGGGGAGCTGTTTTTT; cdr3_aa: CASSVGVWGADTGELFF
j_call: TRBJ1-5; cdr3_length: 15; d_call: -; clone_size: once; v_call: TRBV11-2; cdr3_nt: TGTGCCAGCAGCCTGGGGACATATAGCAATCAGCCCCAGCATTTT; cdr3_aa: CASSLGTYSNQPQHF
j_call: TRBJ2-5; cdr3_length: 15; d_call: -; clone_size: -; v_call: TRBV27; cdr3_nt: TGTGCCAGCAGACCTTTAGGTCAGGGGCTAGAGACCCAGTACTTC; cdr3_aa: CASRPLGQGLETQYF
j_call: TRBJ2-2; cdr3_length: 14; d_call: TRBD1; clone_size: -; v_call: TRBV10-2; cdr3_nt: TGCGCCAGCAAAAAAGGGGGCAACACCGGGGAGCTGTTTTTT; cdr3_aa: CASKKGGNTGELFF
j_call: TRBJ1-5; cdr3_length: 13; d_call: -; clone_size: -; v_call: TRBV3-1/TRBV3-2; cdr3_nt: TGTGCCAGCAGCCTGCAGGGGAATCAGCCCCAGCATTTT; cdr3_aa: CASSLQGNQPQHF
j_call: TRBJ2-6; cdr3_length: 16; d_call: -; clone_size: -; v_call: TRBV6-4; cdr3_nt: TGTGCCGGCCGGTGCGGGGGCCGCTCTGGGGCCAACGTCCTGACTTTC; cdr3_aa: CAGRCGGRSGANVLTF
j_call: TRBJ2-2; cdr3_length: 11; d_call: -; clone_size: -; v_call: TRBV7-9; cdr3_nt: TGTGCCAGCAGCCTTAGAGGGGAGCTGTTTTTT; cdr3_aa: CASSLRGELFF
j_call: TRBJ1-6; cdr3_length: 13; d_call: -; clone_size: -; v_call: TRBV6-1; cdr3_nt: TGTGCCAGCAGTGAGACACATTTTGAACCCCTCCACTTT; cdr3_aa: CASSETHFEPLHF